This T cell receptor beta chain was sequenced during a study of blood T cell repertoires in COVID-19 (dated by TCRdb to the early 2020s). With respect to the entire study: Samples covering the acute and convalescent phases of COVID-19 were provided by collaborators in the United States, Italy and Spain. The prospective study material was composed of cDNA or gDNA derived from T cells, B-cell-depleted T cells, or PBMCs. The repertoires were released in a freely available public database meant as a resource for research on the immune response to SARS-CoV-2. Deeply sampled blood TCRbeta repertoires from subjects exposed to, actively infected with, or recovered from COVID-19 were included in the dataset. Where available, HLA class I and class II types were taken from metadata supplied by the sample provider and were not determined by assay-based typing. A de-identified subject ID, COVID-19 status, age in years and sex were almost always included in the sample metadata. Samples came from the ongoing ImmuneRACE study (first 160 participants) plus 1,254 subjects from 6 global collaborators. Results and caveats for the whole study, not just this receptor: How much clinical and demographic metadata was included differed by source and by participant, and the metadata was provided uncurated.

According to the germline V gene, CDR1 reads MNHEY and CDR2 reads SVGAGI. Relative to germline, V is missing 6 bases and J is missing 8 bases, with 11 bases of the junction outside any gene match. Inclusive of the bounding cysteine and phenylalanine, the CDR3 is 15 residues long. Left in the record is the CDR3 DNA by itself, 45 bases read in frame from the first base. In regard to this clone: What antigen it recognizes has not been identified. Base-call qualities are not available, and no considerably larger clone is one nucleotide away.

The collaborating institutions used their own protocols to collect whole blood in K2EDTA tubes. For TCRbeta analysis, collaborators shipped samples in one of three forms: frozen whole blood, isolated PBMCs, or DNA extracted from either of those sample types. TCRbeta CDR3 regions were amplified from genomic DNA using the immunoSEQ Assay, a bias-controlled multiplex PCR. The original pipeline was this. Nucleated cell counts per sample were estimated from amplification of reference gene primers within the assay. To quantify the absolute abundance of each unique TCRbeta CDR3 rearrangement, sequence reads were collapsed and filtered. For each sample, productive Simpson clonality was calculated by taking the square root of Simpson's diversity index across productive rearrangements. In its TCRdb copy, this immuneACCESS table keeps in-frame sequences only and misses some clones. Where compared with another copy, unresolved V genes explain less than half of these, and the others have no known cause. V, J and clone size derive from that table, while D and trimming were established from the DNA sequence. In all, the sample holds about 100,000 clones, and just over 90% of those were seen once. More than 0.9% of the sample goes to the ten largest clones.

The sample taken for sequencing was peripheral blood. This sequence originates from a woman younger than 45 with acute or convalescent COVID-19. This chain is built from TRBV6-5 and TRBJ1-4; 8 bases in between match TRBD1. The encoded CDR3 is CASRVTRDRPEKLFF. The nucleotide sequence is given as TGTGCCAGCAGGGTGACCCGGGACAGGCCGGAAAAACTGTTTTTT.